One sample yielded the 3 T cell receptor beta chains listed below, sequenced in a study of spatial heterogeneity in lung cancer. In TCRdb, the 5' RACE reads were re-called with MiXCR into one record per CDR3 protein. In the table there are about 92,000 distinct CDR3 sequences, 9.5% to 15% of which are singletons. Time point indicated: sample taken at primary tumor resection. This material consisted of PBMCs, taken at surgery. These receptors all come from a male donor with early-stage non-small cell lung cancer.

This clonotype was observed at least ten times. The chain combines TRBV20-1 with TRBJ1-2, with 7 bases fitting TRBD1. Germline values: CDR1 DFQATT, CDR2 SNEGSKA (reference sequence). The length of the CDR3 is 16 residues. Losses at the gene ends were 3 bases for V and 2 bases for J; bases not matched to a gene: 12. This chain's CDR3 is CSASLNSGTANYGYTF. The CDR3 bases are TGCAGTGCTAGCCTAAATTCCGGGACAGCGAACTATGGCTACACCTTC.

V gene TRBV7-6 combines with J gene TRBJ2-3; maybe TRBD2 (6 bases). Germline loops: CDR1 SGHVS, CDR2 FNYEAQ. V lost 2 bases and J lost 6, with 6 bases in between. The CDR3 extends over 12 amino acids. The CDR3 loop is CASSLLADTQYF. CDR3 in DNA: TGTGCCAGCAGCTTACTAGCGGATACGCAGTATTTT. The full variable domain, completed using reference TRBV7-6 and TRBJ2-3, is GAGVSQSPRYKVTKRGQDVALRCDPISGHVSLYWYRQALGQGPEFLTYFNYEAQQDKSGLPNDRFSAERPEGSISTLTIQRTEQRDSAMYRCASSLLADTQYFGPGTRLTVL.

The sample holds a few counts of this clonotype. This sequence joins TRBV7-2 and TRBJ2-7; the D is unclear. Trimming shortened V by 5 bases and J by 7 bases, and 9 bases separated the two germline ends. CDR3 length: 11 amino acids. Germline lookup yields CDR1 SGHTA and CDR2 FQGNSA. The CDR3 nucleotides are TGTGCCAGCAGCCTCTCGAGGGAGCAGTACTTC. It codes for CASSLSREQYF.